Shown below are 9 T cell receptor beta chains from a single sample sequenced in a study of T cell repertoires in cytomegalovirus infection. TCRdb analysed the reads with MiXCR anew, one entry per CDR3 protein. The sample lists about 740,000 distinct CDR3 sequences, approximately 34% occurring once. Sequencing used PBMCs. The source of these receptors is a human donor in good health (CMV status not recorded). Some clones in this sample may be carry-over from other donors' samples.

This clonotype was counted between two and nine times. The rearrangement links TRBV28 to TRBJ2-4, with a tentative D call TRBD1 (5 bases). Looked up from germline, CDR1 is MDHEN and CDR2 is SYDVKM. Trimming took off 3 bases at V and 1 base at J, with 16 bases between the two ends. The CDR3 spans 17 residues. For the CDR3, the DNA is TGTGCCAGCAGTTTCCCGCGGCAGGGTCTTGCCAAAAACATTCAGTACTTC. Protein: CASSFPRQGLAKNIQYF. The entire variable domain, with the rest obtained from reference TRBV28 and TRBJ2-4, is as follows: DVKVTQSSRYLVKRTGEKVFLECVQDMDHENMFWYRQDPGLGLRLIYFSYDVKMKEKGDIPEGYSVSREKKERFSLILESASTNQTSMYLCASSFPRQGLAKNIQYFGAGTRLSVL.

The chain employs TRBV28 and TRBJ2-7; TRBD1 is a possible D gene (6 bases). The CDR3 runs to 15 residues. The V end lost 5 bases, the J end lost 0 bases, and 14 bases lay between the germline ends. Germline V gene lookup returns CDR1 MDHEN and CDR2 SYDVKM. The CDR3 coding sequence is TGTGCCAGCAGTCCAAGACAGGTGGGCTCCTACGAGCAGTACTTC. This translates into CASSPRQVGSYEQYF.

The gene calls are TRBV28 and TRBJ1-2; D may be TRBD1 (6 bases). In germline, CDR1 is MDHEN, CDR2 SYDVKM. V was shortened by 4 bases and J by 6 bases, with 12 bases between the two germline ends. The CDR3 runs 13 residues. CDR3 protein: CASSSPGGHGYTF. In nucleotides, the CDR3 is TGTGCCAGCAGTTCGCCCGGGGGCCATGGCTACACCTTC.

The chain combines TRBV19 with TRBJ1-2; D is undetermined. This CDR3 has 12 amino acids. Germline V gene sequence: CDR1 LNHDA, CDR2 SQIVND (reference sequence). The V end was cut by 7 bases, the J end by 7 bases, with 13 bases between. In DNA, the CDR3 is TGTGCCAGTACAAAGACTCGGGGTGGCTACACCTTC. This encodes CASTKTRGGYTF.

This clonotype was detected a few times. Its ends do not fully match the called genes, so a read error is possible. The gene calls are TRBV7-7 and TRBJ2-7; possible D gene TRBD2, 5 bases. The CDR3 is 13 amino acids. In germline, CDR1 is SSHAT, CDR2 FNYEAQ (reference sequence). The CDR3 region is CASSLDGDEEQYF. CDR3 in DNA: TGTGCTAGCAGCCTCGACGGGGATGAAGAGCAGTACTTC.

The genes are TRBV12-3 or TRBV12-4 and TRBJ2-1, with 9 bases identical to TRBD2. The CDR3 has 14 residues. V lost 6 bases, J lost 4 bases, and 4 bases stayed unmatched. The CDR3 coding sequence is TGTGCCAGCAGGACTAGCGGAGATTACAATGAGCAGTTCTTC. Translating gives CASRTSGDYNEQFF.

Note on this clonotype: The CDR3 does not end in the conserved phenylalanine or tryptophan, so this is likely a read error. Here the CDR3 DNA reads TGTGCCACCAGCAGATCATCCGCAGGAGCAGGAACGTACGAGCAGTACTGC. It specifies CATSRSSAGAGTYEQYC. The gene calls are TRBV15 and TRBJ2-7, with D uncertain. V lost 2 bases and J 4 bases, leaving 21 bases between the germline ends. Germline values: CDR1 LNHNV, CDR2 YYDKDF (reference sequence). The CDR3 runs to 17 residues.

Points on this clonotype: A much larger clone differs by one base, so this may be a read error. The chain combines TRBV7-2 with TRBJ1-3; 7 bases agree with TRBD1. The CDR3 is made up of 15 amino acids. CDR1 is SGHTA, CDR2 FQGNSA, per germline. CDR3 nucleotide sequence: TGTGTCAGCAGCTTAAGGGGGCGGATGCTAGACACCATATATTTT. Residues: CVSSLRGRMLDTIYF.

V gene TRBV6-6 combines with J gene TRBJ2-7, with D possibly being TRBD1 or TRBD2 (5 bases each). The length of the CDR3 is 15 residues. Trimming shortened V by 5 bases and J by 10 bases, and 24 bases separated the two germline ends. From germline, CDR1 is MNHNY and CDR2 SVGAGI (reference sequence). This CDR3 reads CASSPNGGRTGSQYF. Written as DNA, the CDR3 is TGTGCCAGCAGTCCAAATGGGGGACGGACTGGATCACAGTACTTC.